This TCR beta chain came from a study of shared T cell receptors in the human thymus. The repertoire was sequenced with immunoSEQ multiplex PCR; TCRdb's copy has only in-frame clones and lacks some. The sample includes some 400,000 clones, about 95% of them seen just once. The germline CDR1 and CDR2 sequences are MDHEN and SYDVKM. Trimming took off 2 bases at V and 5 bases at J, with 16 bases between the two ends. This CDR3 region has 16 residues. This TCR was recovered from a human donor. The chain links TRBV28 to TRBJ2-1, with D maybe TRBD2 (6 bases). The specimen was thymocytes. CDR3 coding DNA: TGTGCCAGCAGTTTAGTACGGGAGACTCGGGACAATGAGCAGTTCTTC. This gives the protein CASSLVRETRDNEQFF.